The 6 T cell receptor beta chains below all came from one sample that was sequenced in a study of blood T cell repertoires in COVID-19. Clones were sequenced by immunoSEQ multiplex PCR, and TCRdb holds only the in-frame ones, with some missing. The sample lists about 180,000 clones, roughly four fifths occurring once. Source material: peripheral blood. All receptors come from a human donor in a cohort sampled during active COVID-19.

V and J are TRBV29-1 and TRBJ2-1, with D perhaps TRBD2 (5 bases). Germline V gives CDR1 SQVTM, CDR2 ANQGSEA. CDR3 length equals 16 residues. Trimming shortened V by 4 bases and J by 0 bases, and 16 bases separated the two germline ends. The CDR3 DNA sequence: TGCAGCGTTGTTCGAGGGCTTTCCAGCTCCTACAATGAGCAGTTCTTC. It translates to CSVVRGLSSSYNEQFF.

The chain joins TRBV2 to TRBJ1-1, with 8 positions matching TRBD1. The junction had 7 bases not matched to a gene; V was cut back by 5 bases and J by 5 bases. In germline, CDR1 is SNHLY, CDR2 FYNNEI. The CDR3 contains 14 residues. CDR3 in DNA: TGTGCCAGCAGTCCGGACAGGGTGTCTACTGAAGCTTTCTTT. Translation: CASSPDRVSTEAFF.

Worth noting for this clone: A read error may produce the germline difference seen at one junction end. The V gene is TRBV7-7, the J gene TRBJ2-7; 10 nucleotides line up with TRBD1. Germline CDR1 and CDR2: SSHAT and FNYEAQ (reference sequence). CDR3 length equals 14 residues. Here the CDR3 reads CASSPGTGAYEQYF. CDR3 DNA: TGTGCTAGCAGTCCCGGGACAGGGGCCTACGAGCAGTACTTC.

In DNA form, the CDR3 reads TGTGCCAGCAGAAACGACAGGCCCTCCTATGGCTACACCTTC. Translating it yields CASRNDRPSYGYTF. J is TRBJ1-2 and V is TRBV9; weak D call: TRBD1 (6 bases). Trimming took off 5 bases at V and 4 bases at J, with 15 bases between the two ends. This CDR3 has 14 amino acids. Per germline, CDR1 SGDLS and CDR2 YYNGEE.

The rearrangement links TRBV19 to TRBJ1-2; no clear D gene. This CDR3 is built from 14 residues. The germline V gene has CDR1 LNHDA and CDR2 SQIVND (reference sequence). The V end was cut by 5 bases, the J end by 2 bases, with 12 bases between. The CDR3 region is CASSSEGGNYGYTF. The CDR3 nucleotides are TGTGCCAGTAGTTCCGAGGGAGGCAACTATGGCTACACCTTC.

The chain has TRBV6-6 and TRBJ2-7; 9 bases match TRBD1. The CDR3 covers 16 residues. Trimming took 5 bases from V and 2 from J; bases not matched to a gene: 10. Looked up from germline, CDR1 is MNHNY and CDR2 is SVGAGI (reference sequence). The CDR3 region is CASSITGGFSPYEQYF. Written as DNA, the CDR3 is TGTGCCAGCAGTATTACAGGGGGCTTCTCCCCCTACGAGCAGTACTTC.